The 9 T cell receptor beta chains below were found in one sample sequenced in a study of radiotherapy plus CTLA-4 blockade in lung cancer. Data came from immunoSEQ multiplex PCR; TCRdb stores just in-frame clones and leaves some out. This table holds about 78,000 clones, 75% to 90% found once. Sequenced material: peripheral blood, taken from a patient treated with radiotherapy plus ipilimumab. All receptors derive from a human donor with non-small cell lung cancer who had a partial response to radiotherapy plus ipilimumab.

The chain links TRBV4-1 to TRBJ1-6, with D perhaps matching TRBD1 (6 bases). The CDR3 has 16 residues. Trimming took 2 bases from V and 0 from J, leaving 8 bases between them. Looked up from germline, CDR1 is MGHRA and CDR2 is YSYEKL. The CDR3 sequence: CASSQLTGSYNSPLHF. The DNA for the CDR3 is TGCGCCAGCAGCCAACTGACAGGCTCCTATAATTCACCCCTCCACTTT.

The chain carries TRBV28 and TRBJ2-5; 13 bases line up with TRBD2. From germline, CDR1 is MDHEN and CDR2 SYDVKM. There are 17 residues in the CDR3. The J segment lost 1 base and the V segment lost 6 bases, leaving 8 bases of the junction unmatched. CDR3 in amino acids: CASSPGLAGEIQETQYF. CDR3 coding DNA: TGTGCCAGCAGCCCCGGACTAGCGGGAGAGATCCAAGAGACCCAGTACTTC.

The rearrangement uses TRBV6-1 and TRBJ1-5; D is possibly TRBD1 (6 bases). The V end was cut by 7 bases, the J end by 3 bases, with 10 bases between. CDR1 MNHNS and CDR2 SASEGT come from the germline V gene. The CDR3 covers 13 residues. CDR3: CASMDSVNQPQHF. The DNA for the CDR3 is TGTGCCAGCATGGACAGTGTCAATCAGCCCCAGCATTTT.

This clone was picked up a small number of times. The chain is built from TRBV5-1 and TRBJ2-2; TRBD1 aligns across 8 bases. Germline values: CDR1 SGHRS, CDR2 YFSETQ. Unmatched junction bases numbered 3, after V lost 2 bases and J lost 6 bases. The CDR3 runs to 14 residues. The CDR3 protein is CASSFGQGPGELFF. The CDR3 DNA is TGCGCCAGCAGCTTTGGACAGGGCCCCGGGGAGCTGTTTTTT.

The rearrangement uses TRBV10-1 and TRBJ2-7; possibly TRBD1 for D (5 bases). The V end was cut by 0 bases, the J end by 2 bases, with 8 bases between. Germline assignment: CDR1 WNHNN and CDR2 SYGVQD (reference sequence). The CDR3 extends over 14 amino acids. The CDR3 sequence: CASSESRATYEQYV. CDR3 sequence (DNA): TGCGCCAGCAGTGAGTCCAGGGCGACCTACGAGCAGTACGTC.

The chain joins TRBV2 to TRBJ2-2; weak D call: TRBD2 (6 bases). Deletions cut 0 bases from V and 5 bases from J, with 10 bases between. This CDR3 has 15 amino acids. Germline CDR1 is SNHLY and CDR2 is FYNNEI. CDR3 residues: CASSEAAGGTGELFF. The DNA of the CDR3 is TGTGCCAGCAGTGAAGCGGCAGGAGGGACCGGGGAGCTGTTTTTT.

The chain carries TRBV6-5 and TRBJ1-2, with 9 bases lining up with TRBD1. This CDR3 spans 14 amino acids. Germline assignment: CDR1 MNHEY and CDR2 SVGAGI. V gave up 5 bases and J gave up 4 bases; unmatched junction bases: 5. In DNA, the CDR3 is TGTGCCAGCAGTGGGGACAGGGTGGTCTATGGCTACACCTTC. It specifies CASSGDRVVYGYTF.

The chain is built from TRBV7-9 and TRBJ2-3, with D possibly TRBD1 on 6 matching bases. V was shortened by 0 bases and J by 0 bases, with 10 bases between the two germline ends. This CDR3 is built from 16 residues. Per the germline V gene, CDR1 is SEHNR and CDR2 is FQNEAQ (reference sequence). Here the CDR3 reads CASSLARTASTDTQYF. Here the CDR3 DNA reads TGTGCCAGCAGCTTAGCGAGGACAGCCAGCACAGATACGCAGTATTTT.

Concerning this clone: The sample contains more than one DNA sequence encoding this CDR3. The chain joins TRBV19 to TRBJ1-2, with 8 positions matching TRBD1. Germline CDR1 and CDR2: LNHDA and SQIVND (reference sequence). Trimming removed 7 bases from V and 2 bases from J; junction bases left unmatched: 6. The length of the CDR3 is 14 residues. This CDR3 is CASMGDRGNYGYTF. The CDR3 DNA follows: TGTGCCAGTATGGGAGACAGGGGAAACTATGGCTACACCTTC.